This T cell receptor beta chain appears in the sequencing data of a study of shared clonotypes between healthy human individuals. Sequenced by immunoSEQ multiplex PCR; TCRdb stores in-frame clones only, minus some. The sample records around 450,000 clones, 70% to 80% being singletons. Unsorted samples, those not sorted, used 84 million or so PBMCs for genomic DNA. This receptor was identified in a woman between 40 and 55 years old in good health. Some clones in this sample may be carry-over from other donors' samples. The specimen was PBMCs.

CDR3 amino acids: CSVDPTGVRETQYF. In nucleotides, the CDR3 is TGCAGCGTTGACCCGACAGGGGTTCGGGAGACCCAGTACTTC. The chain has TRBV29-1 and TRBJ2-5; 8 nucleotides agree with TRBD1. The CDR3 consists of 14 residues. Looked up from germline, CDR1 is SQVTM and CDR2 is ANQGSEA. Germline trimming cut 3 bases from V and 5 bases from J; bases unmatched to any gene: 8.